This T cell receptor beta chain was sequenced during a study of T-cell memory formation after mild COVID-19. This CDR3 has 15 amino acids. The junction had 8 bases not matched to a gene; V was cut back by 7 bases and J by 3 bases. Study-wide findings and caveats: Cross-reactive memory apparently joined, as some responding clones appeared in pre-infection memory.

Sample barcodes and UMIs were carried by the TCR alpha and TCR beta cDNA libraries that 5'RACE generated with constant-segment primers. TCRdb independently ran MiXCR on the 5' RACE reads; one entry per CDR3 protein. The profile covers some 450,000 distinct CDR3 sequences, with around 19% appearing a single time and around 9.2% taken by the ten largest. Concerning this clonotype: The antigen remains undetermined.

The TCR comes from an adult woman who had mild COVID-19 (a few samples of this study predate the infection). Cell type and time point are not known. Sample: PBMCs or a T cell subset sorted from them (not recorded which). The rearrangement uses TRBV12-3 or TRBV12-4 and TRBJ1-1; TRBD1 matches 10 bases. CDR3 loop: CASNPGQGMHTEAFF. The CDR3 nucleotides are TGTGCCAGCAATCCGGGACAGGGGATGCACACTGAAGCTTTCTTT.